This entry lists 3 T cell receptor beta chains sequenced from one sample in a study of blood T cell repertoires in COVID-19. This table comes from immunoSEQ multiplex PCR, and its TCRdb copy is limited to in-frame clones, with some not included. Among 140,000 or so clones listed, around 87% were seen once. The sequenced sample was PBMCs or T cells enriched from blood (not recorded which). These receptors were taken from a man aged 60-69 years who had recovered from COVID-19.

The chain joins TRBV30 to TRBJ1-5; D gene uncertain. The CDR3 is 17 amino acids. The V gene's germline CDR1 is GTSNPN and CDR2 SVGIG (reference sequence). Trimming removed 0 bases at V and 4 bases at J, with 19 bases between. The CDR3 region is CAWSVPGGFVGNQPQHF. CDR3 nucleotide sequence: TGTGCCTGGAGTGTTCCTGGAGGGTTTGTAGGAAATCAGCCCCAGCATTTT.

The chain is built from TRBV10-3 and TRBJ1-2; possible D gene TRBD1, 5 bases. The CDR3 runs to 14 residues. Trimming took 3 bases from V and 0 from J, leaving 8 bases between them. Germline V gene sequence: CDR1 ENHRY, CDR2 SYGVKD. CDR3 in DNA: TGTGCCATCAGTGACCAGGGCGCTAACTATGGCTACACCTTC. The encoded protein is CAISDQGANYGYTF.

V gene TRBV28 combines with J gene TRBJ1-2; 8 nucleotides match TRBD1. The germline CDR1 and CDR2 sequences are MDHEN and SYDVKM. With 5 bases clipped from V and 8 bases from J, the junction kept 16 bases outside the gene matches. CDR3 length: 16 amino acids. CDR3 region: CASSPGGTQGGLGYTF. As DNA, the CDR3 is TGTGCCAGCAGTCCCGGAGGAACACAGGGGGGTTTAGGCTACACCTTC.